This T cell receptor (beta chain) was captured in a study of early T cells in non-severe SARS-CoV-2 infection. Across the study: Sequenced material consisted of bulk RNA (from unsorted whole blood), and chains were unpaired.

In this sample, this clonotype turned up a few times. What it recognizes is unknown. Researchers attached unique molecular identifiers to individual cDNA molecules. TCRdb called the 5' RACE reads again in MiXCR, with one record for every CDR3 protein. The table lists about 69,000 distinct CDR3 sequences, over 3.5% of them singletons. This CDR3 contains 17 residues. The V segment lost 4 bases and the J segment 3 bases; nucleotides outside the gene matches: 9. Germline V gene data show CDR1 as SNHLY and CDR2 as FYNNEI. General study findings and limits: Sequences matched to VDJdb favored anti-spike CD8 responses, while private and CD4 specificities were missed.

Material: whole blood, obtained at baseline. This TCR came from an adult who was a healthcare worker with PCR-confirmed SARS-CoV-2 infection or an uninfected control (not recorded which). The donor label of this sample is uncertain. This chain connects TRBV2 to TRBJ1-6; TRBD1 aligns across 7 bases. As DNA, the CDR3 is TGTGCCAGCAGTGCGAAGGCGGGACAGTACTATAATTCACCCCTCCACTTT. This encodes CASSAKAGQYYNSPLHF. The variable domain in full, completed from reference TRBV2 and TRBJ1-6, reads EPEVTQTPSHQVTQMGQEVILRCVPISNHLYFYWYRQILGQKVEFLVSFYNNEISEKSEIFDDQFSVERPDGSNFTLKIRSTKLEDSAMYFCASSAKAGQYYNSPLHFGNGTRLTVT.